This is a list of T cell receptor beta chains from one sample in a study of blood T cell repertoires in COVID-19. TCRdb keeps only in-frame clones here, not all; method: immunoSEQ multiplex PCR. Here the sample spans more than 65,000 clones, more than 60% being singletons. Sequenced: peripheral blood. These receptors were collected from a woman of 80 years or more with active or convalescent COVID-19. The CDR3 runs from the conserved cysteine through the conserved F or W. A D gene is named only where the DNA matches it firmly. Part of the rows lack a size; the others show once, few, many or a class for expanded clones.

j_call	v_call	d_call	clone_size	cdr3_aa	cdr3_nt
TRBJ2-3	TRBV6-2/TRBV6-3	TRBD1	.	CASSYPGQLTDTQYF	TGTGCCAGCAGTTACCCGGGACAGCTCACAGATACGCAGTATTTT
TRBJ2-7	TRBV19	TRBD1	.	CASSPRQGITYEQYF	TGTGCCAGTAGTCCAAGACAGGGGATAACATACGAGCAGTACTTC
TRBJ2-2	TRBV2	.	.	CASRSGDGYAGELFF	TGTGCCAGCAGATCGGGGGACGGGTACGCCGGGGAGCTGTTTTTT
TRBJ2-3	TRBV10-1	TRBD2	.	CASSESVGGFADTQYF	TGCGCCAGCAGTGAGTCTGTCGGGGGGTTCGCAGATACGCAGTATTTT
TRBJ1-3	TRBV18	.	few	CASSSQEGPIYF	TGTGCCAGCTCATCCCAGGAGGGGCCCATATATTTT
TRBJ1-1	TRBV7-3	.	.	CASSLAGNTEAFF	TGTGCCAGCAGCTTAGCCGGGAACACTGAAGCTTTCTTT
TRBJ2-3	TRBV2	TRBD2	few	CASRARRGGLDTQYF	TGTGCCAGCAGGGCCCGCCGCGGGGGGCTAGATACGCAGTATTTT
TRBJ1-4	TRBV28	.	.	CAISTGGAEEKLFF	TGTGCCATATCCACGGGGGGCGCGGAGGAAAAACTGTTTTTT
TRBJ1-5	TRBV27	.	.	CASSFLQGMNQPQHF	TGTGCCAGCAGTTTTCTTCAGGGGATGAATCAGCCCCAGCATTTT
TRBJ2-2	TRBV10-3	TRBD1	.	CAIRSGTGTTGELFF	TGTGCCATCAGGTCCGGGACAGGGACCACCGGGGAGCTGTTTTTT
TRBJ2-6	TRBV6-2/TRBV6-3	.	.	CASSYTGTGANVLTF	TGTGCCAGCAGTTACACAGGGACTGGGGCCAACGTCCTGACTTTC
TRBJ2-1	TRBV11-2	.	few	CASSLGQGLGEQFF	TGTGCCAGCAGCTTAGGGCAGGGGCTCGGTGAGCAGTTCTTC
TRBJ2-7	TRBV5-1	.	.	CASSLVAGILYEQYF	TGCGCCAGCAGCTTGGTAGCAGGGATACTTTACGAGCAGTACTTC
TRBJ1-1	TRBV29-1	.	.	CSVAPNRGSPGAFF	TGCAGCGTTGCCCCGAACCGGGGGTCTCCGGGAGCTTTCTTT
TRBJ2-1	TRBV6-5	TRBD2	once	CASTRAGADYNEQFF	TGTGCCAGCACCCGAGCGGGGGCCGATTACAATGAGCAGTTCTTC
TRBJ2-7	TRBV6-6	.	.	CASSPQIGAYEQYF	TGTGCCAGCAGCCCCCAGATAGGAGCCTACGAGCAGTACTTC
TRBJ2-3	TRBV20-1	TRBD2	.	CSARREGTQYF	TGCAGTGCTAGAAGGGAGGGGACGCAGTATTTT
TRBJ2-3	TRBV4-3	.	.	CASSQEDSVGTDTQYF	TGCGCCAGCAGCCAAGAAGATAGCGTTGGCACAGATACGCAGTATTTT
TRBJ1-1	TRBV18	TRBD1	once	CASSPGTGGLLSEAFF	TGTGCCAGCTCACCCGGGACAGGGGGGCTTCTTTCTGAAGCTTTCTTT
TRBJ2-1	TRBV28	.	.	CASSFWASLSSYNEQFF	TGTGCCAGCAGTTTCTGGGCTAGCTTGAGCTCCTACAATGAGCAGTTCTTC
TRBJ1-6	TRBV11-2	.	.	CASSTLGGKNSPLHF	TGTGCCAGCAGCACCTTAGGAGGGAAAAATTCACCCCTCCACTTT
TRBJ1-1	TRBV7-2	.	.	CASSQVVGIGTAFF	TGTGCCAGCAGCCAGGTCGTCGGTATCGGAACGGCTTTCTTT
TRBJ1-4	TRBV7-8	TRBD1	.	CASSNRTGVRPNEKLFF	TGTGCCAGCAGCAACCGGACAGGGGTCAGGCCTAATGAAAAACTGTTTTTT
TRBJ1-5	TRBV15	.	few	CATSKENQPQHF	TGTGCCACCAGCAAGGAGAATCAGCCCCAGCATTTT
TRBJ2-1	TRBV5-1	.	.	CASSWTPGGGREQFF	TGCGCCAGCAGCTGGACCCCGGGGGGCGGCAGGGAGCAGTTCTTC
TRBJ1-1	TRBV6-6	TRBD1	.	CASSFDRVTEAFF	TGTGCCAGCAGTTTCGACAGGGTTACTGAAGCTTTCTTT
TRBJ1-5	TRBV6-2/TRBV6-3	TRBD1	.	CASSRRDRGTFFDNQPQHF	TGTGCCAGCAGTCGTCGGGACAGGGGAACCTTTTTCGACAATCAGCCCCAGCATTTT
TRBJ2-7	TRBV6-2/TRBV6-3	TRBD1	once	CASSYSNPGQGAYEQYF	TGTGCCAGCAGTTACTCGAACCCGGGACAGGGGGCGTACGAGCAGTACTTC
TRBJ2-5	TRBV6-5	TRBD1	once	CASRPRTGGRETQYF	TGTGCCAGCAGGCCGAGGACAGGGGGCCGGGAGACCCAGTACTTC
TRBJ2-7	TRBV5-1	TRBD1	.	CASSERTGVGEQYF	TGCGCCAGCAGCGAGCGGACAGGGGTGGGCGAGCAGTACTTC
TRBJ1-2	TRBV27	TRBD1	.	CASSLRWRGHGYTF	TGTGCCAGCAGTTTAAGATGGAGGGGGCATGGCTACACCTTC
TRBJ1-1	TRBV5-6	.	.	CASSLGQTGRAEAFF	TGTGCCAGCAGCTTAGGGCAAACAGGGAGAGCTGAAGCTTTCTTT
TRBJ2-2	TRBV13	TRBD1	.	CASTETGALNTGELFF	TGTGCCAGCACCGAGACAGGGGCGCTGAACACCGGGGAGCTGTTTTTT
TRBJ1-1	TRBV19	.	.	CASSIGENGATEAFF	TGTGCCAGTAGTATAGGGGAAAATGGGGCCACTGAAGCTTTCTTT
TRBJ1-5	TRBV2	.	.	CASSGESQPQHF	TGTGCCAGCAGTGGGGAGTCACAGCCCCAGCATTTT
TRBJ2-7	TRBV5-1	TRBD1	many	CASSLAVSSGQRYYEQYF	TGCGCCAGCAGCTTGGCCGTGTCCTCGGGACAGCGGTACTACGAGCAGTACTTC
TRBJ2-1	TRBV5-1	TRBD2	few	CASSLGGGTYNEQFF	TGCGCCAGCAGCTTGGGCGGGGGGACTTACAATGAGCAGTTCTTC
TRBJ2-1	TRBV11-2	.	.	CASSPQGLSYNEQFF	TGTGCCAGCAGCCCCCAGGGACTCTCCTACAATGAGCAGTTCTTC
TRBJ1-5	TRBV2	.	.	CASGASREQPQHF	TGTGCCAGCGGGGCTTCTCGGGAGCAGCCCCAGCATTTT
TRBJ1-4	TRBV4-3	.	.	CASSQDLVEVGEKLFF	TGCGCCAGCAGCCAAGATCTTGTAGAGGTTGGGGAAAAACTGTTTTTT
TRBJ2-3	TRBV7-3	TRBD2	.	CASSFASGYTDTQYF	TGTGCCAGCAGCTTCGCTAGCGGGTACACAGATACGCAGTATTTT
TRBJ1-1	TRBV29-1	.	.	CSVEAVGAGAFF	TGCAGCGTTGAAGCTGTGGGAGCCGGAGCTTTCTTT
TRBJ1-2	TRBV4-3	TRBD1	.	CASSQEEGAEGYTF	TGCGCCAGCAGCCAAGAAGAGGGGGCGGAAGGCTACACCTTC
TRBJ2-3	TRBV27	TRBD1	.	CASSFQGANTQYF	TGTGCCAGCAGTTTTCAGGGGGCAAATACGCAGTATTTT
TRBJ2-4	TRBV4-1	.	.	CASSPNLNAGVNIQYF	TGCGCCAGCAGCCCGAACCTGAACGCGGGCGTTAACATTCAGTACTTC
TRBJ2-2	TRBV9	.	.	CASSRGPGTGELFF	TGTGCCAGCTCGCGGGGGCCGGGTACCGGGGAGCTGTTTTTT
TRBJ2-7	TRBV6-2/TRBV6-3	TRBD1	.	CASSKRGQGAYEQYF	TGTGCCAGCAGTAAACGAGGACAGGGAGCCTACGAGCAGTACTTC
TRBJ1-3	TRBV4-1	.	many	CASSSIRAQNSGNTIYF	TGCGCCAGCAGCTCGATCCGAGCTCAAAACTCTGGAAACACCATATATTTT
TRBJ2-1	TRBV19	.	.	CASSGGVSLKEQFF	TGTGCCAGTAGTGGCGGGGTGAGCCTCAAAGAGCAGTTCTTC
TRBJ1-4	TRBV2	.	.	CASCVGRGEKLFF	TGTGCCAGCTGCGTGGGCCGGGGTGAAAAACTGTTTTTT
TRBJ2-2	TRBV3-1/TRBV3-2	TRBD2	few	CASSRSSGDLNTGELFF	TGTGCCAGCAGCCGCAGTAGCGGGGACCTAAACACCGGGGAGCTGTTTTTT
TRBJ2-3	TRBV25-1	.	.	CASSEVGRGNTQYF	TGTGCCAGCAGTGAAGTCGGTAGGGGGAATACGCAGTATTTT
TRBJ1-5	TRBV30	.	.	CAWSVSEGTGQPQHF	TGTGCCTGGAGTGTATCTGAGGGTACTGGTCAGCCCCAGCATTTT
TRBJ2-2	TRBV5-1	TRBD1	.	CASTSAGGLYTGELFF	TGCGCCAGCACCTCGGCAGGGGGCTTATACACCGGGGAGCTGTTTTTT
TRBJ1-1	TRBV10-3	.	.	CAIRLTGLNTEAFF	TGTGCCATCAGGCTTACAGGGTTGAACACTGAAGCTTTCTTT